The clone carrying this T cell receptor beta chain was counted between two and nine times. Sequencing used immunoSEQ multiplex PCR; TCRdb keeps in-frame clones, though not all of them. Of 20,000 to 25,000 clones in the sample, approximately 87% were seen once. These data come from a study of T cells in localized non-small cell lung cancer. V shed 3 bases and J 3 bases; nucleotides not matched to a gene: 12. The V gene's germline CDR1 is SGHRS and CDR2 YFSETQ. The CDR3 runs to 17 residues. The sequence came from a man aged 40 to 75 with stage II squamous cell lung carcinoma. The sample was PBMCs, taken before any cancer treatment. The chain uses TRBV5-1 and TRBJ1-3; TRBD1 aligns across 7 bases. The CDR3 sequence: CASSSQQGGSVGNTIYF. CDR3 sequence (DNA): TGCGCCAGCAGCTCGCAACAAGGGGGCTCGGTTGGAAACACCATATATTTT.